Following are 21 T cell receptor beta chains from one sample sequenced in a study of OX40 agonist ivuxolimab in advanced cancers. The repertoire was sequenced with immunoSEQ multiplex PCR; TCRdb's copy has only in-frame clones and lacks some. The repertoire holds around 74,000 clones, with 92% as singletons. Specimen: CD4+ or CD8+ T cells sorted from blood, collected in a trial of the OX40 agonist ivuxolimab. Receptors originate from an adult with an advanced solid tumor such as melanoma, head and neck, liver or kidney cancer.

The chain is built from TRBV2 and TRBJ2-3; D is perhaps TRBD1 (6 bases). Trimming removed 4 bases at V and 2 bases at J, with 10 bases between. CDR1 is SNHLY, CDR2 FYNNEI, per germline. This CDR3 is built from 14 residues. The CDR3 bases are TGTGCCAGCAGTGGTAGGACAGTCACAGATACGCAGTATTTT. It yields the protein CASSGRTVTDTQYF. The entire variable domain, with the rest obtained from reference TRBV2 and TRBJ2-3, is as follows: EPEVTQTPSHQVTQMGQEVILRCVPISNHLYFYWYRQILGQKVEFLVSFYNNEISEKSEIFDDQFSVERPDGSNFTLKIRSTKLEDSAMYFCASSGRTVTDTQYFGPGTRLTVL.

The chain employs TRBV6-1 and TRBJ2-6, with D perhaps matching TRBD1 (6 bases). Germline V gives CDR1 MNHNS, CDR2 SASEGT. Between the trimmed V and J ends, which lost 1 base and 2 bases, there was a span of 15 bases. The CDR3 sequence is 18 residues long. This chain's CDR3 is CASSEGVSWGPGANVLTF. The CDR3 nucleotides are TGTGCCAGCAGTGAAGGGGTCAGTTGGGGGCCTGGGGCCAACGTCCTGACTTTC.

This chain links TRBV9 with TRBJ2-3, with D hard to call. The CDR3 totals 16 residues. The germline V gene encodes CDR1 SGDLS and CDR2 YYNGEE. The germline V and J ends were trimmed by 0 bases and 0 bases, with 11 bases remaining between them. The CDR3 here is CASSVDPGFSTDTQYF. The CDR3 nucleotides read TGTGCCAGCAGCGTAGACCCAGGCTTTAGCACAGATACGCAGTATTTT.

V gene TRBV5-6 combines with J gene TRBJ2-1; 14 bases map to TRBD2. There are 16 residues in the CDR3. The junction had 3 bases not matched to a gene; V was cut back by 4 bases and J by 3 bases. Germline loops: CDR1 SGHDT, CDR2 YYEEEE. Here the CDR3 reads CASSLGLAGGYNEQFF. CDR3 bases: TGTGCCAGCAGCCTTGGACTAGCGGGGGGCTACAATGAGCAGTTCTTC.

The CDR3 is CAWGVRVRNTQYF. The DNA of the CDR3 is TGTGCCTGGGGGGTAAGGGTGAGAAATACGCAGTATTTT. The chain couples TRBV30 to TRBJ2-3; no firm D call. The CDR3 consists of 13 residues. Trimming took off 5 bases at V and 7 bases at J, with 16 bases between the two ends. Per the germline V gene, CDR1 is GTSNPN and CDR2 is SVGIG (reference sequence).

The V call is TRBV5-4, the J call TRBJ2-7, with 9 bases identical to TRBD2. CDR1 and CDR2 (germline): SGHNT, YYREEE (reference sequence). V lost 0 bases and J lost 0; bases outside the gene matches: 1. The CDR3 contains 15 residues. The DNA of the CDR3 is TGTGCCAGCAGCTTGGAACTAGCGGGCTCCTACGAGCAGTACTTC. Protein product: CASSLELAGSYEQYF.

V gene TRBV10-3 combines with J gene TRBJ2-7, with 8 positions matching TRBD1. V was pared by 7 bases and J by 7 bases, with 9 bases of the junction left unmatched. There are 13 residues in the CDR3. Per the germline V gene, CDR1 is ENHRY and CDR2 is SYGVKD. For the CDR3, the DNA is TGTGCCATCAAGAAGACAGGGGAAAGTGAGCAGTACTTC. Residues: CAIKKTGESEQYF.

J is TRBJ1-2 and V is TRBV9; tentatively, D is TRBD1 (5 bases). Germline V gene sequence: CDR1 SGDLS, CDR2 YYNGEE. V dropped 4 bases and J dropped 4 bases, with 17 bases sitting between them. The CDR3 is made up of 15 amino acids. The CDR3 nucleotides read TGTGCCAGCAGCCCCGTAGATCGGGGCCTCTATGGCTACACCTTC. The encoded protein is CASSPVDRGLYGYTF.

The rearrangement links TRBV14 to TRBJ1-6; D remains ambiguous. This CDR3 is 12 amino acids long. CDR1 and CDR2 from the germline V gene are SGHDN and FVKESK. The germline V and J ends were trimmed by 4 bases and 9 bases, with 7 bases remaining between them. CDR3 in amino acids: CASSLHGSPLHF. The CDR3 coding sequence is TGTGCCAGCAGCCTGCATGGTTCACCCCTCCACTTT.

This chain connects TRBV6-4 to TRBJ2-4; D perhaps matches TRBD2 (6 bases). V was cut by 0 bases and J by 0 bases, with 12 bases left in between. CDR1 and CDR2 (germline): MRHNA, SNTAGT. This CDR3 contains 17 residues. CDR3 in DNA: TGTGCCAGCAGTGACTCTCCGGAGGGCTTAGCCAAAAACATTCAGTACTTC. It yields the protein CASSDSPEGLAKNIQYF.

V usage is TRBV11-3 and J usage is TRBJ2-5; 9 nucleotides agree with TRBD1. The CDR3 has 15 amino acids. Germline values: CDR1 SGHNT, CDR2 YENEEA. The V segment lost 5 bases and the J segment 5 bases; nucleotides outside the gene matches: 9. For the CDR3, the DNA is TGTGCCAGCAGCGCGGGACAGGGTGTTATTGAGACCCAGTACTTC. Protein sequence: CASSAGQGVIETQYF.

The chain links TRBV30 to TRBJ1-3, with 10 positions matching TRBD1. The J segment lost 6 bases and the V segment lost 4 bases, leaving 9 bases of the junction unmatched. The germline gives CDR1 GTSNPN, CDR2 SVGIG (reference sequence). This CDR3 spans 15 amino acids. The CDR3, as DNA: TGTGCCTGGACCCGGGACAGGGGAAGCGAAAACACCATATATTTT. It encodes CAWTRDRGSENTIYF.

The chain employs TRBV11-3 and TRBJ2-3, with TRBD2 identical over 8 bases. This CDR3 is 16 amino acids long. J gave up 4 bases and V 6 bases, and 12 bases lay outside the gene matches. CDR1 and CDR2 (germline): SGHNT, YENEEA. The DNA of the CDR3 is TGTGCCAGCAGACCAGGTTTGCGGGGGGAATCAGATACGCAGTATTTT. Translation gives CASRPGLRGESDTQYF.

V is TRBV19 and J is TRBJ2-3, with D tentatively TRBD2 (5 bases). CDR3 length equals 12 residues. V was clipped by 8 bases and J by 4 bases, with 10 bases between them. Per germline, CDR1 LNHDA and CDR2 SQIVND (reference sequence). The CDR3 is CASASNSDTQYF. In DNA, the CDR3 is TGTGCCAGTGCTAGCAATTCAGATACGCAGTATTTT. Full variable domain (outside the CDR3, taken from reference TRBV19 and TRBJ2-3): DGGITQSPKYLFRKEGQNVTLSCEQNLNHDAMYWYRQDPGQGLRLIYYSQIVNDFQKGDIAEGYSVSREKKESFPLTVTSAQKNPTAFYLCASASNSDTQYFGPGTRLTVL.

This chain links TRBV30 with TRBJ1-2; D might be TRBD1 (5 bases). This CDR3 spans 14 amino acids. The V end was cut by 2 bases, the J end by 7 bases, with 17 bases between. CDR1 GTSNPN and CDR2 SVGIG come from the germline V gene (reference sequence). DNA for the CDR3: TGTGCCTGGAGTCTGATAATCGGGGCGGTTGGCTACACCTTC. Protein product: CAWSLIIGAVGYTF. The entire variable domain, with the rest obtained from reference TRBV30 and TRBJ1-2, is as follows: SQTIHQWPATLVQPVGSPLSLECTVEGTSNPNLYWYRQAAGRGLQLLFYSVGIGQISSEVPQNLSASRPQDRQFILSSKKLLLSDSGFYLCAWSLIIGAVGYTFGSGTRLTVV.

The chain couples TRBV27 to TRBJ2-7; 8 bases are shared with TRBD1. Trimming at V came to 3 bases and at J to 4 bases, leaving 11 bases not matched to a gene. Germline CDR1 MNHEY, CDR2 SMNVEV (reference sequence). The length of the CDR3 is 16 residues. As DNA, the CDR3 is TGTGCCAGCAGTTTTGGCAGGGGGCCGGAGATATACGAGCAGTACTTC. It is translated as CASSFGRGPEIYEQYF.

The DNA of the CDR3 is TGCAGCGCCGGAAGTGGGTACGAGCAGTACTTC. Translation: CSAGSGYEQYF. The chain employs TRBV29-1 and TRBJ2-7, with D hard to call. Per germline, CDR1 SQVTM and CDR2 ANQGSEA. The length of the CDR3 is 11 residues. V was cut by 7 bases and J by 4 bases, with 11 bases left in between.

The rearrangement uses TRBV23-1 and TRBJ2-7; D is ambiguous. TRBV23-1 is placed among ORFs of uncertain function. The CDR3 sequence is 15 residues long. V gave up 4 bases and J gave up 0 bases, with 13 bases separating them. Here the CDR3 reads CASSPRAESSYEQYF. The CDR3 bases are TGCGCCAGCAGTCCCCGGGCCGAAAGCTCCTACGAGCAGTACTTC.

Only one count was recorded for this clone. The rearrangement links TRBV5-1 to TRBJ2-7; 10 nucleotides line up with TRBD1. The V gene's germline CDR1 is SGHRS and CDR2 YFSETQ. V was clipped by 4 bases and J by 4 bases; unmatched bases: 5. The CDR3 sequence is 14 residues long. The CDR3 DNA sequence: TGCGCCAGCAGCCCCTGGGACAGGGGTTACGAGCAGTACTTC. As protein: CASSPWDRGYEQYF.

The rearrangement joins TRBV19 to TRBJ2-5; a possible D gene is TRBD2 (6 bases). V was shortened by 4 bases and J by 4 bases, with 13 bases between the two germline ends. The CDR3 is made up of 14 amino acids. CDR1 LNHDA and CDR2 SQIVND come from the germline V gene (reference sequence). CDR3 coding DNA: TGTGCCAGTAGTACCCAGGGCGGGGCAGAGACCCAGTACTTC. Amino acids: CASSTQGGAETQYF.

This sequence joins TRBV9 and TRBJ2-3; possible D gene TRBD1, 6 bases. The germline gives CDR1 SGDLS, CDR2 YYNGEE. V gave up 4 bases and J gave up 3 bases, with 6 bases separating them. This CDR3 spans 12 amino acids. The CDR3 bases are TGTGCCAGCAGCACAGGGACAGATACGCAGTATTTT. As protein: CASSTGTDTQYF.